This TCR beta chain was obtained from a study of T cells in Graves' hyperthyroidism and ophthalmopathy. Whole-study results and caveats: Model output signaled ophthalmopathy a median approximately 6.2 months ahead of onset.

This clonotype was recorded many times. Antigen specificity is unknown. Template material for amplifying TCR beta CDR3 regions consisted of RNA transcripts. The HTBI primer set drove a first-round RT-PCR of the TCR CDR3. TCRdb recomputed calls from the multiplex PCR reads with MiXCR, one row per CDR3 protein. The sample carries around 250,000 distinct CDR3 sequences, approximately 24% recorded once. Each person with ophthalmopathy scored at least 3 on the Clinical Activity Score, reached NOSPECS grade 4 or higher, and had been ill under 3 months. Germline V gene sequence: CDR1 GTSNPN, CDR2 SVGIG (reference sequence). The CDR3 runs 13 residues. V lost 4 bases and J lost 2, with 12 bases in between.

This chain joins TRBV30 and TRBJ2-7; D not resolved. The receptor's source is a woman aged 35 to 49 with Graves' ophthalmopathy. Source material: blood. The CDR3 nucleotides are TGTGCCTGGAAACCCGACCGAACCTACGAGCAGTACTTC. It translates to CAWKPDRTYEQYF. Full variable domain (missing parts from reference TRBV30 and TRBJ2-7): SQTIHQWPATLVQPVGSPLSLECTVEGTSNPNLYWYRQAAGRGLQLLFYSVGIGQISSEVPQNLSASRPQDRQFILSSKKLLLSDSGFYLCAWKPDRTYEQYFGPGTRLTVT.